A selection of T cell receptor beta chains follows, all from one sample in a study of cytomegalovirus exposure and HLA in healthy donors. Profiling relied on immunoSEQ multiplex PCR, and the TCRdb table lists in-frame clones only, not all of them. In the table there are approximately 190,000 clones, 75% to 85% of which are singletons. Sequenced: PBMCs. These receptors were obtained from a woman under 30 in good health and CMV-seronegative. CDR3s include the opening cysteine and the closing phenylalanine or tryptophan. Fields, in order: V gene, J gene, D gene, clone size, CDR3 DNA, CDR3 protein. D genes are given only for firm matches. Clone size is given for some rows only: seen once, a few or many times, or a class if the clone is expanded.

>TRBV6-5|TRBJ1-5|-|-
TGTGCCAGCAGTTACTCTCAGGCCTCCGATCAGCCCCAGCATTTT
CASSYSQASDQPQHF
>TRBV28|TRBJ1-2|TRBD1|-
TGTGCCAGCAGTCCTGGACAGGGGTATGGCTACACCTTC
CASSPGQGYGYTF
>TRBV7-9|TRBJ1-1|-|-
TGTGCCAGCAGCCTGACAGGACGTCTTGGGGATACTGAAGCTTTCTTT
CASSLTGRLGDTEAFF
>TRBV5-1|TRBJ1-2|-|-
TGCGCCAGCAGCTTGGACGCTGGTTTCGGGTTTTATGGCTACACCTTC
CASSLDAGFGFYGYTF
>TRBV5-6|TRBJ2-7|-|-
TGTGCCAGCAGCCGTTCGTGGGGCGCGTCGTACGAGCAGTACTTC
CASSRSWGASYEQYF
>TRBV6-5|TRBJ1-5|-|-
TGTGCCAGCAGTTTTCGCAGGGTGACTCAGCCCCAGCATTTT
CASSFRRVTQPQHF
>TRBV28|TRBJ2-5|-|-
TGTGCCAGCAGTTTCTTAGCTCAAGAGACCCAGTACTTC
CASSFLAQETQYF
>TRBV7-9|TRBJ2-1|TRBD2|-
TGTTCCAGCAGCGGGGGGTGGACTAGCGAGTTCAATGAGCAGTTCTTC
CSSSGGWTSEFNEQFF
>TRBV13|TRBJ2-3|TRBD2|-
TGTGCCAGCAGCCAGCTCTTAGCGGGGGAGGGCACAGATACGCAGTATTTT
CASSQLLAGEGTDTQYF
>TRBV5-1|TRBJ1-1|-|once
TGCGCCAGCAGCTTTACAGGTTTTGGAGACACTGAAGCTTTCTTT
CASSFTGFGDTEAFF
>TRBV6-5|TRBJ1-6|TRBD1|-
TGTGCCAGCAGTTCACAGGGGGTCTATAATTCACCCCTCCACTTT
CASSSQGVYNSPLHF
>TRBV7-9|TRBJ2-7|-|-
TGTGCCAGCAGCCCGGGGGCTAGCGGATCCTACGAGCAGTACTTC
CASSPGASGSYEQYF
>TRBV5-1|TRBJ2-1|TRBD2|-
TGCGCCAGCAGCGCCGGGACTAGCATGAATGAGCAGTTCTTC
CASSAGTSMNEQFF
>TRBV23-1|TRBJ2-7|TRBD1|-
TGCGCCAGCAGTCAACGACAGGGGGGGACCTACGAGCAGTACTTC
CASSQRQGGTYEQYF
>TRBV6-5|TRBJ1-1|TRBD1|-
TGTGCCAGCAGTAAGGGACAGGGTCGCACTGAAGCTTTCTTT
CASSKGQGRTEAFF
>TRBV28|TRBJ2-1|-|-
TGTGCCAGCAGTACCCTCGAGGGGGACAATGAGCAGTTCTTC
CASSTLEGDNEQFF
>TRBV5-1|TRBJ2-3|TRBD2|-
TGCGCCAGCAGGCGGCTAGCGGGAGCCATCACAGATACGCAGTATTTT
CASRRLAGAITDTQYF
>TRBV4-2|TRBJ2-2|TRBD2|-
TGTGCCAGCAGCCGACCAATTTTGACTAGCGGGGTCGGGGAGCTGTTTTTT
CASSRPILTSGVGELFF
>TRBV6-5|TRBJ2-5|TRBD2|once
TGTGCCAGCAGTCCGCGGACTAGCGCGACCCAGTACTTC
CASSPRTSATQYF
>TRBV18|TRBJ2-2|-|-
TGTGCCAGCTCACCGAGCGAGAAGGTCGGAGGGGAGCTGTTTTTT
CASSPSEKVGGELFF
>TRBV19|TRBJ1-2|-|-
TGTGCCAGTAGTTTGGACTCCCACGTCGGCTATGGCTACACCTTC
CASSLDSHVGYGYTF
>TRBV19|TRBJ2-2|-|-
TGTGCCAGTAGTATAGATCGGGGTCGGACCGGGGAGCTGTTTTTT
CASSIDRGRTGELFF
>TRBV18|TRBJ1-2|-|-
TGTGCCAGCTCACCCGGGACACTTATTGGCTACACCTTC
CASSPGTLIGYTF
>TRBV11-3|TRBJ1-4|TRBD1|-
TGTGCCAGCATAGGGGACAGCCCCCATCAGGCTAATGAAAAACTGTTTTTT
CASIGDSPHQANEKLFF
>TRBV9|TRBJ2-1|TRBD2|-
TGTGCCAGCAGTGAAAGCGGGGGGGCCTATGAGCAGTTCTTC
CASSESGGAYEQFF
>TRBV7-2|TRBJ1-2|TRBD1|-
TGTGCCAGCAGCTGGGACAGGGGAGACTATGGCTACACCTTC
CASSWDRGDYGYTF
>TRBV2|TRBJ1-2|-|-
TGTGCCAGCAGTGAATTGGGGCAGGGCGGTGGCTACACCTTC
CASSELGQGGGYTF
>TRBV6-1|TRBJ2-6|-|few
TGTGCCTCCAGGGTAGGCGGCTCTGGGGCCAACGTCCTGACTTTC
CASRVGGSGANVLTF
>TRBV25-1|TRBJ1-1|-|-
TGTGCCAGCATTTCAGGGCCCACTGAAGCTTTCTTT
CASISGPTEAFF
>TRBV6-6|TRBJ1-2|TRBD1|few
TGTGCCAGCAGTTCCAACAGGGGGAACAACTATGGCTACACCTTC
CASSSNRGNNYGYTF
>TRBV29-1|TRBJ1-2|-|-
TGCAGCGTTGATGGACCCCAGGGGCGAAGCTATGGCTACACCTTC
CSVDGPQGRSYGYTF
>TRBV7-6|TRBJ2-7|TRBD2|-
TGTGCCAGCAGCTTAGACAGCGGGGGGGCATACGAGCAGTACTTC
CASSLDSGGAYEQYF
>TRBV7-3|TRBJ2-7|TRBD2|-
TGTGCCAGCAGCCCCTCGGCTAGCGGGGCCTACGAGCAGTACTTC
CASSPSASGAYEQYF
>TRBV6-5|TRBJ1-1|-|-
TGTGCCAGCAGTAACTACGACAAACTCAACACTGAAGCTTTCTTT
CASSNYDKLNTEAFF
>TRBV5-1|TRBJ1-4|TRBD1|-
TGCGCCAGCAGCTTGGGGATGGGACAGGGGGCTAATGAAAAACTGTTTTTT
CASSLGMGQGANEKLFF
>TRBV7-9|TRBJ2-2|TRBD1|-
TGTGCCAGCAGCCCTTACAGGGGGCAAAACACCGGGGAGCTGTTTTTT
CASSPYRGQNTGELFF
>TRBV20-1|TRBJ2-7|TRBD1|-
TGCAGTGGACAGGGGGACGAGCAGTACTTC
CSGQGDEQYF